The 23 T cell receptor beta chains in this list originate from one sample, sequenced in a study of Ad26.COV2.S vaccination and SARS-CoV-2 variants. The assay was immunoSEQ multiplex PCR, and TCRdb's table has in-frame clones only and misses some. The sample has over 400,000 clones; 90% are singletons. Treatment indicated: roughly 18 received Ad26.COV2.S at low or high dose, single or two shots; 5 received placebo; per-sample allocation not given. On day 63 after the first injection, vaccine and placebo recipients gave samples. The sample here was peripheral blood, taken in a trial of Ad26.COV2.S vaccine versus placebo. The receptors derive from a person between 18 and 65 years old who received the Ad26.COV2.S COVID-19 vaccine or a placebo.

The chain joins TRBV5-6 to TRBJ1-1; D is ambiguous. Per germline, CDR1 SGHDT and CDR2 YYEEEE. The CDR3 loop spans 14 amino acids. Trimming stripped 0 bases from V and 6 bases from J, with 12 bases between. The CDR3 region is CASSLVGREAEAFF. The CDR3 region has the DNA TGTGCCAGCAGCTTGGTCGGACGGGAGGCTGAAGCTTTCTTT.

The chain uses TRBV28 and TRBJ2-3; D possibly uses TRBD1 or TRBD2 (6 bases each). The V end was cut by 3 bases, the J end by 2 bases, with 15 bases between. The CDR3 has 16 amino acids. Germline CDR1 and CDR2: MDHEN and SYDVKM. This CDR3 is CASSLGGHQITDTQYF. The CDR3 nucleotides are TGTGCCAGCAGTTTGGGGGGACACCAGATCACAGATACGCAGTATTTT.

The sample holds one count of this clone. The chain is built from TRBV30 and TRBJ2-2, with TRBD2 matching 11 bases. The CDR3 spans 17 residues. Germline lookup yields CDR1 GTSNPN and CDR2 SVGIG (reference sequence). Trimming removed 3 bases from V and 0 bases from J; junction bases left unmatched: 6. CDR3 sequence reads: CAWSVISGRANTGELFF. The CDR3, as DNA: TGTGCCTGGAGCGTAATTAGCGGGAGGGCGAACACCGGGGAGCTGTTTTTT.

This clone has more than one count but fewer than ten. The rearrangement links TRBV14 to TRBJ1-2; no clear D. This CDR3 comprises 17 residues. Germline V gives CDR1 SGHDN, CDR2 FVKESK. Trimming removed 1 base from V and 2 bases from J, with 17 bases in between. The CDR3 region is CASSQVWVGQPNYGYTF. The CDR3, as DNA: TGTGCCAGCAGCCAAGTCTGGGTAGGCCAGCCGAACTATGGCTACACCTTC.

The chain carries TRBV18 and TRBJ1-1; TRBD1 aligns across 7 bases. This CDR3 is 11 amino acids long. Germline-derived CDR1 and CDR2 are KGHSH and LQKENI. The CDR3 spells CATGLNTEAFF. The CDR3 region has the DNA TGTGCGACAGGGCTTAACACTGAAGCTTTCTTT.

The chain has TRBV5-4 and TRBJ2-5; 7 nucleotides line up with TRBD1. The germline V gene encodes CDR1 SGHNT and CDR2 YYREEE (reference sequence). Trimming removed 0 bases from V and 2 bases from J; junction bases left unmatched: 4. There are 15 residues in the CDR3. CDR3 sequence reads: CASSLAGTVQETQYF. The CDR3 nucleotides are TGTGCCAGCAGCTTGGCCGGGACAGTGCAAGAGACCCAGTACTTC.

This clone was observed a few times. The CDR3 nucleotides are TGTGCCAGCTCCCAATATACCGACAGGGACTATAATTCACCCCTCCACTTT. It is translated as CASSQYTDRDYNSPLHF. This chain connects TRBV7-2 to TRBJ1-6; 7 bases agree with TRBD1. This CDR3 comprises 17 residues. Germline V gene data show CDR1 as SGHTA and CDR2 as FQGNSA. The ends lost 8 bases at V and 3 bases at J; junction bases unmatched: 13.

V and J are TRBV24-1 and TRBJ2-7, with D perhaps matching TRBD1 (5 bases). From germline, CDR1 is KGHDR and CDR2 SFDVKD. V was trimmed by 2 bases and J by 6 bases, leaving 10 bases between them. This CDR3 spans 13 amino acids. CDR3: CATSDSGLGEQYF. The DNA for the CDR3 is TGTGCCACCAGTGATTCAGGGTTGGGCGAGCAGTACTTC.

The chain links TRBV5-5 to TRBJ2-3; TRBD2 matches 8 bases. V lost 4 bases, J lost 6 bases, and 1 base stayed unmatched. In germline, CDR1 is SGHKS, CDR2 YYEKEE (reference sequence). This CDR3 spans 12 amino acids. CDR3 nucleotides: TGTGCCAGCAGCCGGGAGGGGGATACGCAGTATTTT. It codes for CASSREGDTQYF.

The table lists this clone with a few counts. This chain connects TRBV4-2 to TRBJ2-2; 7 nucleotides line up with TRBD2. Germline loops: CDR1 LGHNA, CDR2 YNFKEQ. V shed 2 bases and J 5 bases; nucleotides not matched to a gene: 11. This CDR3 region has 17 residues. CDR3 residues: CASSQHPSGVETGELFF. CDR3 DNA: TGTGCCAGCAGCCAACATCCTAGCGGAGTCGAGACCGGGGAGCTGTTTTTT.

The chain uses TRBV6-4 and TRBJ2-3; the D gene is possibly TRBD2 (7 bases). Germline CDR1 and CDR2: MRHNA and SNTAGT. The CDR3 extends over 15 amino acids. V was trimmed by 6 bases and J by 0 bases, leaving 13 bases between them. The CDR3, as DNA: TGTGCCAGCAGCCCTAAGGGGGGGAGCACAGATACGCAGTATTTT. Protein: CASSPKGGSTDTQYF.

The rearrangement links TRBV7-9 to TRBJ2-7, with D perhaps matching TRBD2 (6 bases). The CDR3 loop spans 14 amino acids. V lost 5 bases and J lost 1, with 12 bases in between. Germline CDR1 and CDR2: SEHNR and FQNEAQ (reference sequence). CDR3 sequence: CASSPRDFSYEQYF. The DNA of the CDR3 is TGTGCCAGCAGCCCACGGGACTTTTCCTACGAGCAGTACTTC.

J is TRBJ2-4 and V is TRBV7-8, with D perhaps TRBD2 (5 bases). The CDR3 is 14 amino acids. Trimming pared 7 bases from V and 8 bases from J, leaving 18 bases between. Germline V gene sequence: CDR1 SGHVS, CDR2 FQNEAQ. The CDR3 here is CASTKTEREYIQYF. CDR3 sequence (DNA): TGTGCCAGCACCAAAACCGAGAGGGAATACATTCAGTACTTC.

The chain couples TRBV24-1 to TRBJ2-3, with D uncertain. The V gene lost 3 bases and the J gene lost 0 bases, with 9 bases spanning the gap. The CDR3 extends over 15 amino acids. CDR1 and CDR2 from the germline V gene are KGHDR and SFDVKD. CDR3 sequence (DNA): TGTGCCACCAGTGATAGGGCGGCGAGCACAGATACGCAGTATTTT. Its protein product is CATSDRAASTDTQYF.

This CDR3 is CASTRDRGGYGYTF. CDR3 DNA: TGTGCCAGCACCAGGGACAGAGGGGGCTATGGCTACACCTTC. The V and J genes are TRBV6-5 and TRBJ1-2; 7 nucleotides align to TRBD1. The germline gives CDR1 MNHEY, CDR2 SVGAGI. The CDR3 length is 14 residues. V lost 7 bases and J lost 4; bases outside the gene matches: 9.

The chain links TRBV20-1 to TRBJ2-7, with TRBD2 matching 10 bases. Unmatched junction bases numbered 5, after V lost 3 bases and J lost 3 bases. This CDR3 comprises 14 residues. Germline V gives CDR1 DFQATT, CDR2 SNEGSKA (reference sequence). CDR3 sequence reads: CSASLTSGNYEQYF. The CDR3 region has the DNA TGCAGTGCTAGTCTTACTAGCGGGAACTACGAGCAGTACTTC.

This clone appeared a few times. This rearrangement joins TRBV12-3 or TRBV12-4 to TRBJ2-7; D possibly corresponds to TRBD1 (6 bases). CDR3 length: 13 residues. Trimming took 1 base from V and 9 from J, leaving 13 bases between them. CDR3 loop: CASSLGGHQTQYF. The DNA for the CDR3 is TGTGCCAGCAGTTTAGGGGGACACCAGACGCAGTACTTC.

The CDR3 spells CASSYDPGAPEQYF. Here the CDR3 DNA reads TGTGCCAGCAGTTACGACCCGGGGGCGCCCGAGCAGTACTTC. The chain uses TRBV7-6 and TRBJ2-7; D may be TRBD1 or TRBD2 (6 bases each). Germline CDR1 and CDR2: SGHVS and FNYEAQ. V lost 6 bases, J lost 6 bases, and 18 bases lay in between. This CDR3 comprises 14 residues.

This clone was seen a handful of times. The CDR3 loop reads CASSLGASGSNEQFF. CDR3 nucleotides: TGTGCCAGCAGCTTAGGGGCTAGCGGGAGCAATGAGCAGTTCTTC. The chain carries TRBV7-9 and TRBJ2-1, with 10 bases matching TRBD2. The V gene's germline CDR1 is SEHNR and CDR2 FQNEAQ (reference sequence). CDR3 length equals 15 residues. With V trimmed by 1 base and J by 6 bases, 3 bases remained unmatched. The variable domain in full, with the rest retrieved from reference TRBV7-9 and TRBJ2-1, is DTGVSQNPRHKITKRGQNVTFRCDPISEHNRLYWYRQTLGQGPEFLTYFQNEAQLEKSRLLSDRFSAERPKGSFSTLEIQRTEQGDSAMYLCASSLGASGSNEQFFGPGTRLTVL.

The CDR3 loop reads CASSPRGEGLAGENEQYF. The DNA of the CDR3 is TGTGCCAGCAGCCCACGGGGGGAGGGGCTAGCGGGAGAGAACGAGCAGTACTTC. The chain uses TRBV5-4 and TRBJ2-7, with 10 nucleotides matching TRBD2. CDR1 is SGHNT, CDR2 YYREEE, per germline (reference sequence). The CDR3 has 18 residues. V shed 4 bases, J shed 5 bases, and the junction held 18 bases outside the gene matches.

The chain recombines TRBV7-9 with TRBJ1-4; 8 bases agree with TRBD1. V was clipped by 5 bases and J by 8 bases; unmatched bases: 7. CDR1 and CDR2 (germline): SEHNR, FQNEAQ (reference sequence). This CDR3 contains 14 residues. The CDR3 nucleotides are TGTGCCAGCAGCGCAGGGGGCGCAGACGAAAAACTGTTTTTT. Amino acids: CASSAGGADEKLFF. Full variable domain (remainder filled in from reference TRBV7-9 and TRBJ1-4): DTGVSQNPRHKITKRGQNVTFRCDPISEHNRLYWYRQTLGQGPEFLTYFQNEAQLEKSRLLSDRFSAERPKGSFSTLEIQRTEQGDSAMYLCASSAGGADEKLFFGSGTQLSVL.

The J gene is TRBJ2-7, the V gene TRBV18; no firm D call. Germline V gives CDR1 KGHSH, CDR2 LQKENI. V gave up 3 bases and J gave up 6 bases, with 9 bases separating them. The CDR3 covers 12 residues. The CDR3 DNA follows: TGTGCCAGCTCACCTTCTCGGGTCGAGCAGTACTTC. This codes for CASSPSRVEQYF.

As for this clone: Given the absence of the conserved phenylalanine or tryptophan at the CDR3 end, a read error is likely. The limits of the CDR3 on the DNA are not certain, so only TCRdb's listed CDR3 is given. Here the CDR3 reads CARSFFRI. The chain has TRBV5-3 and TRBJ2-7; the table's D call, TRBD2, has no DNA check behind it. TRBV5-3 is an ORF for which the function is uncertain. The CDR3 is 8 amino acids long, termini counted.